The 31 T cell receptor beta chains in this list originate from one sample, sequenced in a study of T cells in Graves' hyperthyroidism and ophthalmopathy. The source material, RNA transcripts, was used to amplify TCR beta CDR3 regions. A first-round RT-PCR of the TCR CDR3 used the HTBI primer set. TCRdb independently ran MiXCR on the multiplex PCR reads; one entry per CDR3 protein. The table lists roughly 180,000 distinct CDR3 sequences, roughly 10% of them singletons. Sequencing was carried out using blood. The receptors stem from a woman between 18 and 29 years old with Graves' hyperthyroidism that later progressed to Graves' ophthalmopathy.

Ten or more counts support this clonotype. The CDR3 DNA is TGTGCCAGCAACGTTAGGGCCGGGGACACTGAAGCTTTCTTT. Protein product: CASNVRAGDTEAFF. The V gene is TRBV2, the J gene TRBJ1-1; D call uncertain. CDR3 size: 14 residues. V gave up 7 bases and J gave up 3 bases, with 15 bases separating them. Germline assignment: CDR1 SNHLY and CDR2 FYNNEI.

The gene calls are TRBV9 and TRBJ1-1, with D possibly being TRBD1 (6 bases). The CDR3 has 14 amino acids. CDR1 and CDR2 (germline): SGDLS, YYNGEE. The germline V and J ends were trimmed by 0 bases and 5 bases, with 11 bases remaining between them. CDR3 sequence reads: CASSVVGAGTEAFF. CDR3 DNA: TGTGCCAGCAGCGTAGTGGGGGCAGGGACTGAAGCTTTCTTT.

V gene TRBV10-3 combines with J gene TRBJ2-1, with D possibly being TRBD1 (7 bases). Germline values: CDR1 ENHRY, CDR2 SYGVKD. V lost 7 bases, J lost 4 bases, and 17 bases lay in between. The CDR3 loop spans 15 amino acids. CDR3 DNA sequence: TGTGCCATCACCGATCAGGGGGGAGAATACAATGAGCAGTTCTTC. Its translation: CAITDQGGEYNEQFF.

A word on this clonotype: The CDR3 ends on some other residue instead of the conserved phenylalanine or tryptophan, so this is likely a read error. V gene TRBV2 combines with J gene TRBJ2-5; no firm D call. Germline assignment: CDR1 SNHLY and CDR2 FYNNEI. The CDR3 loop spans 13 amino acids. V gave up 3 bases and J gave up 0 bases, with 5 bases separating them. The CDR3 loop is CASSDPNQETQYL. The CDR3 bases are TGTGCCAGCAGTGATCCCAACCAAGAGACCCAGTACCTC.

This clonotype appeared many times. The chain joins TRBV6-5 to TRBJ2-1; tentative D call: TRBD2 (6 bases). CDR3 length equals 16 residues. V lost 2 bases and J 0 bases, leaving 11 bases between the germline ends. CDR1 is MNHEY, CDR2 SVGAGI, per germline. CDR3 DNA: TGTGCCAGCAGTTACGGGGCGGGGAGCTCCTACAATGAGCAGTTCTTC. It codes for CASSYGAGSSYNEQFF.

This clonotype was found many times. The CDR3 DNA is TGTGCCAGCTCACCCCCGACGGCCGATACGCAGTATTTT. It codes for CASSPPTADTQYF. This chain connects TRBV18 to TRBJ2-3; D is ambiguous. The CDR3 runs to 13 residues. In germline, CDR1 is KGHSH, CDR2 LQKENI. Trimming stripped 3 bases from V and 6 bases from J, with 10 bases between.

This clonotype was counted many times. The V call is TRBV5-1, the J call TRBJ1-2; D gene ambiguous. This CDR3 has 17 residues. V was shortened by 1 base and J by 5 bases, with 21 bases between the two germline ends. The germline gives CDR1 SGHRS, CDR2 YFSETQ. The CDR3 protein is CASSLLNSPQGLYGYTF. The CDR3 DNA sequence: TGCGCCAGCAGCTTGTTGAACAGCCCCCAAGGGCTTTATGGCTACACCTTC.

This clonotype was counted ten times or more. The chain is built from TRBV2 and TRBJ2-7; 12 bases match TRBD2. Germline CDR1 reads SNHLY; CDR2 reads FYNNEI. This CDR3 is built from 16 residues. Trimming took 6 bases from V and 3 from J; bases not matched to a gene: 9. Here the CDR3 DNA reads TGTGCCAGCAGGAGGACTCAACTAGCGGGAGGCTACGAGCAGTACTTC. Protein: CASRRTQLAGGYEQYF.

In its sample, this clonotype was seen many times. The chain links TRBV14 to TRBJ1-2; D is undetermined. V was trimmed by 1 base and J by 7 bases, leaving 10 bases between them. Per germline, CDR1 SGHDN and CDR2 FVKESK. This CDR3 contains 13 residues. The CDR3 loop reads CASSQALGFGYTF. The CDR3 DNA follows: TGTGCCAGCAGCCAAGCGCTGGGTTTTGGCTACACCTTC. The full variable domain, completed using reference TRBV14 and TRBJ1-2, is EAGVTQFPSHSVIEKGQTVTLRCDPISGHDNLYWYRRVMGKEIKFLLHFVKESKQDESGMPNNRFLAERTGGTYSTLKVQPAELEDSGVYFCASSQALGFGYTFGSGTRLTVV.

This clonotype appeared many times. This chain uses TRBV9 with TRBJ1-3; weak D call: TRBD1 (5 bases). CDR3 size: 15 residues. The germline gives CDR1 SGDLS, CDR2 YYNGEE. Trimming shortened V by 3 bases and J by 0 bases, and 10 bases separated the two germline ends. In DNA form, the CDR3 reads TGTGCCAGCAGCGCCCACAGGACCTCTGGAAACACCATATATTTT. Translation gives CASSAHRTSGNTIYF. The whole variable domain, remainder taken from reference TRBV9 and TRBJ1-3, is DSGVTQTPKHLITATGQRVTLRCSPRSGDLSVYWYQQSLDQGLQFLIQYYNGEERAKGNILERFSAQQFPDLHSELNLSSLELGDSALYFCASSAHRTSGNTIYFGEGSWLTVV.

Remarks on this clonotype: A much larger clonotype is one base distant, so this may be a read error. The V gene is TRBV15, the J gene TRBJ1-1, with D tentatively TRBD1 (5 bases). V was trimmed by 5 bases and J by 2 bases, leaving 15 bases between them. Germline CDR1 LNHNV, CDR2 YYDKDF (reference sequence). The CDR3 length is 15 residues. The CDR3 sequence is CATSARGGANTEAFF. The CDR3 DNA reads TGTGCCACCAGCGCCCGAGGCGGGGCCAACACTGAAGCTTTCTTT.

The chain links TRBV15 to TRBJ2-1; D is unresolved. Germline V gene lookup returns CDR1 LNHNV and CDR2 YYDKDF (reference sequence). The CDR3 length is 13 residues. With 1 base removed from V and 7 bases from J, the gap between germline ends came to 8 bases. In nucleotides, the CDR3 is TGTGCCACCAGCAGAGGGATCGATAATGAGCAGTTCTTC. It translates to CATSRGIDNEQFF. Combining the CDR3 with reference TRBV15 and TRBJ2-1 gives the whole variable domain DAMVIQNPRYQVTQFGKPVTLSCSQTLNHNVMYWYQQKSSQAPKLLFHYYDKDFNNEADTPDNFQSRRPNTSFCFLDIRSPGLGDTAMYLCATSRGIDNEQFFGPGTRLTVL.

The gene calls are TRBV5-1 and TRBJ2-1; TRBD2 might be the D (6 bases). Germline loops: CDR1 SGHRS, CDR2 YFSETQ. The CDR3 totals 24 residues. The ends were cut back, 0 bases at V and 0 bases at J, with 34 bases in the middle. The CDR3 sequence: CASSLDGSPASATTLGSSYNEQFF. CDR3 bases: TGCGCCAGCAGCTTGGATGGAAGCCCAGCTAGCGCCACTACCTTGGGAAGCTCCTACAATGAGCAGTTCTTC.

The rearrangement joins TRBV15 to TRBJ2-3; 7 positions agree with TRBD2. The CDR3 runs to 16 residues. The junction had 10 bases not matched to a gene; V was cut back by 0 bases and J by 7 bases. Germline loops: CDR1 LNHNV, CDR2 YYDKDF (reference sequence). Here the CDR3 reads CATSRDDGGGSHTQYF. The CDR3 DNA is TGTGCCACCAGCAGAGATGATGGGGGGGGTAGTCATACGCAGTATTTT.

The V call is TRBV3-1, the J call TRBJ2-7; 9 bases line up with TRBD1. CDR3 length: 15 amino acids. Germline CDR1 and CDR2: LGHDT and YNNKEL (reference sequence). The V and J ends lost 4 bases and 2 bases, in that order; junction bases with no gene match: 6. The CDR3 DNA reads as TGTGCCAGCAGCCCCGGGACAGGGACTCCCTACGAGCAGTACTTC. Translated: CASSPGTGTPYEQYF.

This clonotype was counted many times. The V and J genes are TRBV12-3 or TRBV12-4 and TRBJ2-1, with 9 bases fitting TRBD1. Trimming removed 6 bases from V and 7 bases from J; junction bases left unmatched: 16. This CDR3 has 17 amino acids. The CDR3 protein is CASSRETGGWFRNEQFF. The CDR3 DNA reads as TGTGCCAGCAGCCGAGAAACAGGGGGCTGGTTCAGGAATGAGCAGTTCTTC.

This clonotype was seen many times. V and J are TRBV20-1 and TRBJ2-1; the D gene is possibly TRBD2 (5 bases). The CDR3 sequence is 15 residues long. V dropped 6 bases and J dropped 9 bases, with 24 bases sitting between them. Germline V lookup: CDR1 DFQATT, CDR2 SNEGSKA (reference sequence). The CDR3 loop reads CSAEGHLSFAREQFF. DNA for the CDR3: TGCAGTGCAGAGGGCCACCTATCATTCGCTCGTGAGCAGTTCTTC.

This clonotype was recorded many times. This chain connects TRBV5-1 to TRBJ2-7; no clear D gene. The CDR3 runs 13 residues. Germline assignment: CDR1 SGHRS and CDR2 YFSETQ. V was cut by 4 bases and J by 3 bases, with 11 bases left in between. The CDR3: CASSRIGLYEQYF. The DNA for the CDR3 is TGCGCCAGCAGCCGGATCGGGCTCTACGAGCAGTACTTC.

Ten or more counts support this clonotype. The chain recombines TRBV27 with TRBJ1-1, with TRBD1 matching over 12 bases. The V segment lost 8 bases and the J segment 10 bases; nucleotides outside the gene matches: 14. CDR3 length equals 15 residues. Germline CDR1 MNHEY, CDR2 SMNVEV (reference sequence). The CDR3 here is CASFLGGTGGAVAFF. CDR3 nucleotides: TGTGCCAGCTTTCTGGGCGGGACAGGGGGCGCGGTAGCTTTCTTT.

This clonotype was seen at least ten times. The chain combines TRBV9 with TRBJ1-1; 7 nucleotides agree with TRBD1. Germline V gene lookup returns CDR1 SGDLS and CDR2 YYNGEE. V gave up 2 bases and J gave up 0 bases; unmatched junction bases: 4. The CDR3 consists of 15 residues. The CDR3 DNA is TGTGCCAGCAGCGTTACCGGACAGGTGAACACTGAAGCTTTCTTT. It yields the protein CASSVTGQVNTEAFF.

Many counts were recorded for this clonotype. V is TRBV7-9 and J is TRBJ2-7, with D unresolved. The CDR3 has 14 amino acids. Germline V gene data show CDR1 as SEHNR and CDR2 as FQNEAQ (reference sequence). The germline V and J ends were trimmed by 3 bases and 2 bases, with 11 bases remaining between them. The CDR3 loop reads CASSFGGFTYEQYF. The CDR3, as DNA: TGTGCCAGCAGCTTCGGCGGATTTACCTACGAGCAGTACTTC.

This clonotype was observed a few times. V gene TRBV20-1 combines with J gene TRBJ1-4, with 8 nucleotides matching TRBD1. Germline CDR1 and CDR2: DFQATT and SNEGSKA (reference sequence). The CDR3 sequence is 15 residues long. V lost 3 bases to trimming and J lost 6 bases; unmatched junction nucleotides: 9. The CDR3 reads CSARADRAPYEKLFF. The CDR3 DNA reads TGCAGTGCTAGGGCGGACAGGGCGCCGTATGAAAAACTGTTTTTT.

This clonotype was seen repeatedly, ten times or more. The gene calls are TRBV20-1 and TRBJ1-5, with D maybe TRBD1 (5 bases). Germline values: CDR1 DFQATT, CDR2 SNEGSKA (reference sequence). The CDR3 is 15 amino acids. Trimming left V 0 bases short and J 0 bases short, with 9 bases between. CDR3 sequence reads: CSAREGLYSNQPQHF. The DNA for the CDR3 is TGCAGTGCTAGAGAGGGGCTTTATAGCAATCAGCCCCAGCATTTT.

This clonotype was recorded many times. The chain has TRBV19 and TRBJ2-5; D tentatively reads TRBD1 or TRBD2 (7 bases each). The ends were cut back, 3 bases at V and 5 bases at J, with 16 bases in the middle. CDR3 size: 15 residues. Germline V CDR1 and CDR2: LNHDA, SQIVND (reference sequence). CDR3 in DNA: TGTGCCAGTAGTATCCGGGACAGCGGGATGGAGACCCAGTACTTC. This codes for CASSIRDSGMETQYF.

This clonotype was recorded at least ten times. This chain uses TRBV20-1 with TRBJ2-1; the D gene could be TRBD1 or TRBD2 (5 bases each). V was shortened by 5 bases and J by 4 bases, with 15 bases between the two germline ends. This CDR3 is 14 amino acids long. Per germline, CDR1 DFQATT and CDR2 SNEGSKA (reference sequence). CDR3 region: CSAYTGTPYNEQFF. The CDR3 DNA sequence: TGCAGTGCTTACACCGGGACCCCGTACAATGAGCAGTTCTTC.

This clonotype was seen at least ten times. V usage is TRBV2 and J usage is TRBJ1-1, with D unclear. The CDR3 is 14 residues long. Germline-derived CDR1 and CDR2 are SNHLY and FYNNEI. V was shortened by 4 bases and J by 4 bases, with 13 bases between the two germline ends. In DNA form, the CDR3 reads TGTGCCAGCAGTGGTGGGAGGGCAGGCACTGAAGCTTTCTTT. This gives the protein CASSGGRAGTEAFF.

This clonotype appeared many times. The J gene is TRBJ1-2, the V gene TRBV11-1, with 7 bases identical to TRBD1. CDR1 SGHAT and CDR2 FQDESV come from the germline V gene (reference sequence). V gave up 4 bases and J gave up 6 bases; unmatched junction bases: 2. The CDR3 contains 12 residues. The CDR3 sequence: CASSSGGNGYTF. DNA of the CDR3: TGTGCCAGCAGCTCAGGGGGGAATGGCTACACCTTC.

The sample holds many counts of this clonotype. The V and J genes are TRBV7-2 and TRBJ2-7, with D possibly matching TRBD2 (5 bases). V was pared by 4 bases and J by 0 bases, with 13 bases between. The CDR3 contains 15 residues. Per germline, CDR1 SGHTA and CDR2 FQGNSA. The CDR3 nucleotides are TGTGCCAGCAGCTACCTAGCCATGCCCTCCTACGAGCAGTACTTC. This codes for CASSYLAMPSYEQYF.

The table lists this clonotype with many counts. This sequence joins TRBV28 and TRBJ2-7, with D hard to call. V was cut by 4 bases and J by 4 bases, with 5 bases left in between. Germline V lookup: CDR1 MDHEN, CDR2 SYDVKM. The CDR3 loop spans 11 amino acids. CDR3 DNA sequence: TGTGCCAGCAGTTCTCGATACGAGCAGTACTTC. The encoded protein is CASSSRYEQYF.

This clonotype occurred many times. For the CDR3, the DNA is TGCAGTGCTAGACCCTACGGGCAGGGACAGGCTGGAGAAAAACTGTTTTTT. It specifies CSARPYGQGQAGEKLFF. The gene calls are TRBV20-1 and TRBJ1-4; 8 bases map to TRBD1. J was trimmed by 8 bases and V by 2 bases; bases with no gene match: 16. The CDR3 has 17 residues. Germline lookup yields CDR1 DFQATT and CDR2 SNEGSKA (reference sequence).

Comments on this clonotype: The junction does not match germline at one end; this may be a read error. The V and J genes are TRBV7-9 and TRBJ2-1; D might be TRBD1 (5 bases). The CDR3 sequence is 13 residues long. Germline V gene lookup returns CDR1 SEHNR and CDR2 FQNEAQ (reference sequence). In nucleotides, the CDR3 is TGTGCCAGCAGTCCCGACAGTTACAATGAGGAGTTCTTC. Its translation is CASSPDSYNEEFF.